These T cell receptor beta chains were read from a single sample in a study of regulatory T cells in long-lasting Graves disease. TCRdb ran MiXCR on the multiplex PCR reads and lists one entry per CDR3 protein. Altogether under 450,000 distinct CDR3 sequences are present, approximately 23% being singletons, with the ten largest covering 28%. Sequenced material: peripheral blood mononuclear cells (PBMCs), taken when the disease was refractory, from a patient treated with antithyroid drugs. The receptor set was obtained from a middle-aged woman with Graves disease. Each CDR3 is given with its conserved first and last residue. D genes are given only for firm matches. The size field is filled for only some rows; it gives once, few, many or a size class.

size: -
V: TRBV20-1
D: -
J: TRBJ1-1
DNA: TGCAGTGCTGGCCGATCGAGTCAGAACACTGAAGCTTTCTTT
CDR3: CSAGRSSQNTEAFF

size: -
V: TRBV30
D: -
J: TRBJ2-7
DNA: TGTGCCTGGGCGCCACTAGCAGAGAGCTACGAGCAGTACTTC
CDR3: CAWAPLAESYEQYF

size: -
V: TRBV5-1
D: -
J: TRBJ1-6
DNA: TGCGCCAGCAGCTTGCAGGGTGACTCACCCCTCCACTTT
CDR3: CASSLQGDSPLHF

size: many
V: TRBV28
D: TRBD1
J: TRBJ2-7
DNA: TGTGCCAGCATCCGAGGGACAGGTTATCCCTACGAGCAGTACTTC
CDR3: CASIRGTGYPYEQYF

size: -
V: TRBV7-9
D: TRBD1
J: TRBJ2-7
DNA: TGTGCCAGCAGCTTAGGGGACAGAGTAATCTACGAGCAGTACTTC
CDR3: CASSLGDRVIYEQYF

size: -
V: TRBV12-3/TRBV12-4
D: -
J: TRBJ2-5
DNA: TGTGCCAGCAGTAAGGACTTACAAGAGACCCAGTACTTC
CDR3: CASSKDLQETQYF

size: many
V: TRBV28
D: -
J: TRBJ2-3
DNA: TGTGCCAGCAGTTTAATGTCGCGGGGGCACCTGAACACAGATACGCAGTATTTT
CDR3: CASSLMSRGHLNTDTQYF

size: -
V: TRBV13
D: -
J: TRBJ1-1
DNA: TGTGCCAGCAGAATTTGGGGCGAGAACACTGAAGCTTTCTTT
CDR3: CASRIWGENTEAFF

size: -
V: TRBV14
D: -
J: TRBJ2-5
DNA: TGTGCCAGCAGCCTCTACCGGGGTGTCGGAGAGACCCAGTACTTC
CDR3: CASSLYRGVGETQYF

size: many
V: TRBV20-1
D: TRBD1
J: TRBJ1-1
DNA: TGCAGTGCTAGGGGGACAGGGGCTATGAACACTGAAGCTTTCTTT
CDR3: CSARGTGAMNTEAFF

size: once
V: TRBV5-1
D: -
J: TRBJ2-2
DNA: TGCGCCAGCAGCTTGGCCGTGGGAGCGGTCGGGGAGCTGTTTTTT
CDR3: CASSLAVGAVGELFF

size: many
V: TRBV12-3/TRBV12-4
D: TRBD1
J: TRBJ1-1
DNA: TGTGCCAGCCTCCGGACAGGGGAGATGAACACTGAAGCTTTCTTT
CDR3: CASLRTGEMNTEAFF

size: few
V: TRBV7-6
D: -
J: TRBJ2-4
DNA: TGTGCCAGCAGCCCTAAGGGGAGTTGGGCCAAAAACATTCAGTACTTC
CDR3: CASSPKGSWAKNIQYF

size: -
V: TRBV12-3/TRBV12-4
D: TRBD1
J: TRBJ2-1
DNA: TGTGCCAGCAGTTTTAGACAGGGCTACAATGAGCAGTTCTTC
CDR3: CASSFRQGYNEQFF

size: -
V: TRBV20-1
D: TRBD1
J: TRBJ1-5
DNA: TGCAGTGCAAGGACAGGGGTGATGGGAGGGAATCAGCCCCAGCATTTT
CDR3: CSARTGVMGGNQPQHF

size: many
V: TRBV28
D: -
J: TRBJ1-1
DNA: TGTGCCAGCAGCCCCCAAACGGACAGTGTGAACACTGAAGCTTTCTTT
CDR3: CASSPQTDSVNTEAFF

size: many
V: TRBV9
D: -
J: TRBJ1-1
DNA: TGTGCCAGCAGCGTAGCTGGACAAGCCCAAGACACTGAAGCTTTCTTT
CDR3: CASSVAGQAQDTEAFF

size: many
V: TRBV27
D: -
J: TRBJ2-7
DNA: TGTGCCAGCAGTGGCAGGTTCCCCTACGAGCAGTACTTC
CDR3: CASSGRFPYEQYF

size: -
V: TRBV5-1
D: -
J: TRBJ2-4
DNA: TGCGCCAGCAGCCAATGGGGGGAAGTTGCCAAAAACATTCAGTACTTC
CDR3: CASSQWGEVAKNIQYF

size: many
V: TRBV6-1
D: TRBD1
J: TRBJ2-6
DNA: TGTGCCAGCAGTCACCGACAGGGTTCTGGGGCCAACGTCCTGACTTTC
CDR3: CASSHRQGSGANVLTF

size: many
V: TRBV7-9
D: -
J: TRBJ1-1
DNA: TGTGCCAGCAGCTTGGACACAAACACTGAAGCTTTCTTT
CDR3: CASSLDTNTEAFF

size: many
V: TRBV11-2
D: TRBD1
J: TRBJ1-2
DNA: TGTGCCAGCAGCGACGGGACAGGAGGATTAGGTGGCTACACCTTC
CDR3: CASSDGTGGLGGYTF

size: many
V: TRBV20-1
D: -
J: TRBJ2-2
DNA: TGCAGTGCTCAACGGGACACCGGGGAGCTGTTTTTT
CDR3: CSAQRDTGELFF

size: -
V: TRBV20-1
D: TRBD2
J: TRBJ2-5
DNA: TGCAGTGCTCTTAGCGGGAAAAAAGAGACCCAGTACTTC
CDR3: CSALSGKKETQYF

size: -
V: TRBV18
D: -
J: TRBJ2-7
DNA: TGTGCCAGCTCACCACGGGACATTTACGAGCAGTACTTC
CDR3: CASSPRDIYEQYF

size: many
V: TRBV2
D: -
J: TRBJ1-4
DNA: TGTGCCAGCAGATCGGACAGAAGGGATGAAAAACTGTTTTTT
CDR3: CASRSDRRDEKLFF

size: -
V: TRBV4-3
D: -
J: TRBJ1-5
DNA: TGCGCCAGCAGCCAATTTAACCTCAATCAGCCCCAGCATTTT
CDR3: CASSQFNLNQPQHF

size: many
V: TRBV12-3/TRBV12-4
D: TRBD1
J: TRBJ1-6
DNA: TGTGCCAGCAGTAGACAGGGACCGAATAATTCACCCCTCCACTTT
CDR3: CASSRQGPNNSPLHF

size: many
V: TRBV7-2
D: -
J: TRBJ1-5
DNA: TGTGCCAGCAGCTTAGGGCCCAGAGGGGGAGGCAATCAGCCCCAGCATTTT
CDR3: CASSLGPRGGGNQPQHF

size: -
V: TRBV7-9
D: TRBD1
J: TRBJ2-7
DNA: TGTGCCAGCAGCTTCCCAACAGGGGAACTCATTTCCTACGAGCAGTACTTC
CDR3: CASSFPTGELISYEQYF

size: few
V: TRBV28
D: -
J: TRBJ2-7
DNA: TGTGCCAGCAGTTTAGGGGGGGCGAGGGAGCAGTACTTC
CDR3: CASSLGGAREQYF

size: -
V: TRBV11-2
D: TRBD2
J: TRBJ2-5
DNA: TGTGCCAGCAGCAAATGGACTAGCGGGGGTAAAGAGACCCAGTACTTC
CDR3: CASSKWTSGGKETQYF

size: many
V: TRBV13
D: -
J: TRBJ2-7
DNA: TGTGCCACACAAGCCGTCTACGAGCAGTACTTC
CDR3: CATQAVYEQYF

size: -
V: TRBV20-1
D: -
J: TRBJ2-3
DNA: TGCAGTGCCGAACTAAGACGACACACAGATACGCAGTATTTT
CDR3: CSAELRRHTDTQYF

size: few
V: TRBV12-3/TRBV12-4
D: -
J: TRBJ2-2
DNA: TGTGCCAGCAGTTTCGGGACATATGGAACCGGGGAGCTGTTTTTT
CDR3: CASSFGTYGTGELFF

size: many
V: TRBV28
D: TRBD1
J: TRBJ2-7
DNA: TGTGCCAGCAGGCGACAGGGGGCAGGGGAGCAGTACTTC
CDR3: CASRRQGAGEQYF

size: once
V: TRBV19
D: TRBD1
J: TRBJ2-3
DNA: TGTGCCAGTAGTATAGATCTACAGGGGGCGTATAATACGCAGTATTTT
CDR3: CASSIDLQGAYNTQYF

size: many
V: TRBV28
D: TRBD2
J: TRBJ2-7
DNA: TGTGCCAGCAGGTCCACACTAGCGGGAGGGTACGAGCAGTACTTC
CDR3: CASRSTLAGGYEQYF

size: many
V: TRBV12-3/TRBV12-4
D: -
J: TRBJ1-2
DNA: TGTGCCAGCAGTGACCTTAGCGACAGCCCATACTATGGCTACACCTTC
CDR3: CASSDLSDSPYYGYTF

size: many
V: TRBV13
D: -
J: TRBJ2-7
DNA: TGTGCCAGCAGCTTACCATCCCTGGGCGAGCAGTACTTC
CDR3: CASSLPSLGEQYF

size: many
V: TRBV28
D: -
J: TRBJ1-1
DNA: TGTGCCAGCAACAAGGGAACTGAAGCTTTCTTT
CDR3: CASNKGTEAFF

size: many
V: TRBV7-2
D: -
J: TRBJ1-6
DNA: TGTGCCAGCAGCTCCTACGACGGATTACTTAATTCACCCCTCCACTTT
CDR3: CASSSYDGLLNSPLHF

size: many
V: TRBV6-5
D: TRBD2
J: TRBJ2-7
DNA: TGTGCCAGCAGTTACGAGCGGGACTCATACGAGCAGTACTTC
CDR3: CASSYERDSYEQYF